A selection of T cell receptor beta chains follows, all from one sample in a study of T-cell reconstitution after alpha-beta-depleted transplantation in children. TCRdb reprocessed the PCR reads via MiXCR and lists one record per CDR3 protein. Of hundreds of thousands of distinct CDR3 sequences listed, about a sixth were seen once; the top ten hold 35% to 50%. The source material was PBMCs, mostly from graft donor cells, sampled 360 days after TCRalphabeta/CD19-depleted stem cell transplant. All receptors derive from a male patient aged 2-15 years who had a stem cell transplant for acute lymphoblastic leukemia, so the T cells may come from the graft donor. Both conserved end residues are part of each CDR3. The D gene is left open where the match is weak. Clone size appears in some rows only: once, few, many, or a class for an expanded clone.

j_gene: TRBJ1-1
d_gene: -
abundance: -
v_gene: TRBV3-1
CDR3nt: TGTGCCAGCAGCCCCCGTGGGGTTTTGAACACTGAAGCTTTCTTT
CDR3aa: CASSPRGVLNTEAFF

j_gene: TRBJ2-7
d_gene: -
abundance: few
v_gene: TRBV24-1
CDR3nt: TGTGCCACCCAGCGGGACAGGAGCTCCTACGAGCAGTACTTC
CDR3aa: CATQRDRSSYEQYF

j_gene: TRBJ2-7
d_gene: -
abundance: few
v_gene: TRBV12-3/TRBV12-4
CDR3nt: TGTGCCAGCAGCTGGGGTGTCGGGTACGAGCAGTACTTC
CDR3aa: CASSWGVGYEQYF

j_gene: TRBJ2-1
d_gene: -
abundance: -
v_gene: TRBV4-1
CDR3nt: TGCGCCAGCAGCCAAGATGATCAGGCGGACAATGAGCAGTTCTTC
CDR3aa: CASSQDDQADNEQFF

j_gene: TRBJ2-3
d_gene: -
abundance: many
v_gene: TRBV29-1
CDR3nt: TGCAGCGTTGAGGCTACCACAGATACGCAGTATTTT
CDR3aa: CSVEATTDTQYF

j_gene: TRBJ2-2
d_gene: TRBD1
abundance: many
v_gene: TRBV10-3
CDR3nt: TGTGCCATCAGTGAGTGGCAGGGGGTCACGAACACCGGGGAGCTGTTTTTT
CDR3aa: CAISEWQGVTNTGELFF

j_gene: TRBJ2-1
d_gene: -
abundance: few
v_gene: TRBV20-1
CDR3nt: TGCAGTGTCAGGGCCCAAGGGTCCAAAGGGTCCTACAATGAGCAGTTCTTC
CDR3aa: CSVRAQGSKGSYNEQFF

j_gene: TRBJ2-2
d_gene: -
abundance: -
v_gene: TRBV6-1
CDR3nt: TGTGCCAGCAAGACTCTAGAGGCACCGAACACCGGGGAGCTGTTTTTT
CDR3aa: CASKTLEAPNTGELFF

j_gene: TRBJ2-1
d_gene: TRBD2
abundance: few
v_gene: TRBV20-1
CDR3nt: TGCAGTGCTAGAGCGGGAGGGTACAATGAGCAGTTCTTC
CDR3aa: CSARAGGYNEQFF

j_gene: TRBJ2-1
d_gene: TRBD2
abundance: -
v_gene: TRBV13
CDR3nt: TGTGCCAGCAGCTTATTGGGCGGGAGGGCCCTCCATGAGCAGTTCTTC
CDR3aa: CASSLLGGRALHEQFF

j_gene: TRBJ1-5
d_gene: -
abundance: -
v_gene: TRBV12-5
CDR3nt: TGTGCTAGTGGTTTGGTACTAGGAGTGTATAGCAATCAGCCCCAGCATTTT
CDR3aa: CASGLVLGVYSNQPQHF

j_gene: TRBJ2-5
d_gene: -
abundance: many
v_gene: TRBV10-3
CDR3nt: TGTGCCATCAGCACGCAGGCCCAAGAGACCCAGTACTTC
CDR3aa: CAISTQAQETQYF

j_gene: TRBJ2-1
d_gene: TRBD1
abundance: -
v_gene: TRBV10-3
CDR3nt: TGTGCCATCAGTGGGGGAACAGGGGACAATGAGCAGTTCTTC
CDR3aa: CAISGGTGDNEQFF

j_gene: TRBJ2-4
d_gene: TRBD2
abundance: few
v_gene: TRBV29-1
CDR3nt: TGCAGCGTTTCGACTAGCGGGAGTAACATTCAGTACTTC
CDR3aa: CSVSTSGSNIQYF

j_gene: TRBJ1-5
d_gene: TRBD1
abundance: few
v_gene: TRBV24-1
CDR3nt: TGTGCCACCAGTTCCAGGGGGAGCGATCAGCCCCAGCATTTT
CDR3aa: CATSSRGSDQPQHF

j_gene: TRBJ2-6
d_gene: -
abundance: -
v_gene: TRBV6-4
CDR3nt: TGTGCCTGCAGTCCCACCGGGTCCCTAAAATCTGGGGCCAACGTCCTGACTTTC
CDR3aa: CACSPTGSLKSGANVLTF

j_gene: TRBJ1-3
d_gene: -
abundance: -
v_gene: TRBV30
CDR3nt: TGTGCCTGGAGGCTATCTGGAAACACCATATATTTT
CDR3aa: CAWRLSGNTIYF

j_gene: TRBJ2-1
d_gene: -
abundance: few
v_gene: TRBV7-9
CDR3nt: TGTGCCAGCAGCTACCGAAGGGGGAATGAGCAGTTCTTC
CDR3aa: CASSYRRGNEQFF

j_gene: TRBJ2-7
d_gene: -
abundance: few
v_gene: TRBV28
CDR3nt: TGTGCCAGCAGAAGGGGGTTCTGGCGCGAGCAGTACTTC
CDR3aa: CASRRGFWREQYF

j_gene: TRBJ2-7
d_gene: -
abundance: few
v_gene: TRBV10-3
CDR3nt: TGTGCCATCAGTGTTGGTGTTTCCTACGAGCAGTACTTC
CDR3aa: CAISVGVSYEQYF

j_gene: TRBJ2-3
d_gene: TRBD2
abundance: -
v_gene: TRBV12-3/TRBV12-4
CDR3nt: TGTGCCAGCAGTAGAAGGGAGGGCCTCACAGATACGCAGTATTTT
CDR3aa: CASSRREGLTDTQYF

j_gene: TRBJ2-3
d_gene: TRBD1
abundance: -
v_gene: TRBV12-3/TRBV12-4
CDR3nt: TGTGCCAGCAGTGGGACAGCCACAGATACGCAGTATTTT
CDR3aa: CASSGTATDTQYF

j_gene: TRBJ2-2
d_gene: -
abundance: few
v_gene: TRBV4-1
CDR3nt: TGCGCCAGCAGCCTGGTCCCTGGACTCCCCCTTAGCACCGGGGAGCTGTTTTTT
CDR3aa: CASSLVPGLPLSTGELFF

j_gene: TRBJ2-3
d_gene: -
abundance: -
v_gene: TRBV28
CDR3nt: TGTGCCAGCAGTTTACGGGGGGCCCTCACAGATACGCAGTATTTT
CDR3aa: CASSLRGALTDTQYF

j_gene: TRBJ2-2
d_gene: TRBD2
abundance: -
v_gene: TRBV20-1
CDR3nt: TGCAGTGCTAGGTCCCTAGCGGGAGCCACCGGGGAGCTGTTTTTT
CDR3aa: CSARSLAGATGELFF

j_gene: TRBJ2-1
d_gene: TRBD2
abundance: -
v_gene: TRBV6-5
CDR3nt: TGTGCCAGCAGTTACGGGATCACTAGCGGGGGGAATGAGCAGTTCTTC
CDR3aa: CASSYGITSGGNEQFF

j_gene: TRBJ2-1
d_gene: TRBD2
abundance: few
v_gene: TRBV12-3/TRBV12-4
CDR3nt: TGTGCCAGCAGTCCAAAGCGGGAGGGCTCCTCGGGTGAGCAGTTCTTC
CDR3aa: CASSPKREGSSGEQFF

j_gene: TRBJ1-2
d_gene: -
abundance: -
v_gene: TRBV5-1
CDR3nt: TGCGCCAGCAGCTTTCCGGCTGGGTTTGGAGGCTACACCTTC
CDR3aa: CASSFPAGFGGYTF

j_gene: TRBJ2-2
d_gene: TRBD2
abundance: -
v_gene: TRBV4-3
CDR3nt: TGCGCCAGCAGCCAAGATCCAGGACTAGCGGGAGGTTTACCCACCGGGGAGCTGTTTTTT
CDR3aa: CASSQDPGLAGGLPTGELFF

j_gene: TRBJ2-7
d_gene: TRBD1
abundance: many
v_gene: TRBV4-3
CDR3nt: TGCGCCAGCAGCCAAGTGGTTGGGACAGGGCGGATCTACGAGCAGTACTTC
CDR3aa: CASSQVVGTGRIYEQYF

j_gene: TRBJ1-1
d_gene: TRBD1
abundance: -
v_gene: TRBV20-1
CDR3nt: TGCAGTGCGGGGACAGCCAAGGGAGCTTTCTTT
CDR3aa: CSAGTAKGAFF

j_gene: TRBJ2-7
d_gene: -
abundance: -
v_gene: TRBV11-1
CDR3nt: TGTGCCAGCAGCTTCGACTTTACGCTGTCCTACGAGCAGTACTTC
CDR3aa: CASSFDFTLSYEQYF

j_gene: TRBJ2-1
d_gene: TRBD2
abundance: few
v_gene: TRBV20-1
CDR3nt: TGCAGTGCCCCCACCTGGACTAGCGGGAGAAATGAGCAGTTCTTC
CDR3aa: CSAPTWTSGRNEQFF

j_gene: TRBJ2-7
d_gene: -
abundance: -
v_gene: TRBV2
CDR3nt: TGTGCCAGCAGTGAACTACGGCTATCCTACGAGCAGTACTTC
CDR3aa: CASSELRLSYEQYF

j_gene: TRBJ1-1
d_gene: -
abundance: -
v_gene: TRBV27
CDR3nt: TGTGCCAGCAGCCGGCTGACAGTCCGCACTGAAGCTTTCTTT
CDR3aa: CASSRLTVRTEAFF

j_gene: TRBJ2-7
d_gene: TRBD1
abundance: many
v_gene: TRBV28
CDR3nt: TGTGCCAGCAGACGACCAGGGGGCCCCCACGAGCAGTACTTC
CDR3aa: CASRRPGGPHEQYF

j_gene: TRBJ2-7
d_gene: -
abundance: few
v_gene: TRBV20-1
CDR3nt: TGCAGTGCTAGTTCAGGGGCCTCCTACGAGCAGTACTTC
CDR3aa: CSASSGASYEQYF